This record looks at one T cell receptor beta chain sequence and its context. Germline V gene data show CDR1 as LNHDA and CDR2 as SQIVND (reference sequence). The V gene end was trimmed by 8 bases and the J gene end by 7 bases; junction bases not matched to a gene: 10. The CDR3 is 14 residues long. Here immunoSEQ multiplex PCR was the method, and the copy in TCRdb shows in-frame clones only, minus some. The table includes some 250,000 clones, over 75% detected once. These data originate in a study of blood T cell repertoires in COVID-19. The sample taken for sequencing was peripheral blood. V usage is TRBV19 and J usage is TRBJ1-1, with 10 bases that match TRBD1. The sequence was obtained from a man aged 30-40 years who had recovered from COVID-19. CDR3 coding DNA: TGTGCCAGTCGGGCTGACAGGGGGCCGGTTGAAGCTTTCTTT. Translation gives CASRADRGPVEAFF.